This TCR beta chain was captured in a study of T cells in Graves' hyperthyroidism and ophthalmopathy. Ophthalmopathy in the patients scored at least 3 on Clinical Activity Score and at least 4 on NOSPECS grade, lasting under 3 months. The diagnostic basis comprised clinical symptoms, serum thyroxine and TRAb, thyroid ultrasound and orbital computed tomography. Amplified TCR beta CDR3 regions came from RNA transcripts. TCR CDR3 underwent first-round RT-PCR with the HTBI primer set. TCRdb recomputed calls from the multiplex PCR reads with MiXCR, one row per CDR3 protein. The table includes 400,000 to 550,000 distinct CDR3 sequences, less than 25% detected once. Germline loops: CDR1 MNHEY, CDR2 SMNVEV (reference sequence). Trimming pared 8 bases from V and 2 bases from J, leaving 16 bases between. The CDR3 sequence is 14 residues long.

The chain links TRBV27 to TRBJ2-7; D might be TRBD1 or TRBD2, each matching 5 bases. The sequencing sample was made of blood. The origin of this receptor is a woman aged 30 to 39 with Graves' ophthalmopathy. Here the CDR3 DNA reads TGTGCCAGCCGACAGTACAGCGGAACCTACGAGCAGTACTTC. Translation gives CASRQYSGTYEQYF.